This T cell receptor beta chain was found in a study of identical twins (dated by TCRdb to 2016 to 2017). The study in broad terms: To test whether fetal clonotypes persist, the study used deep sequencing on TCR alpha and beta repertoires from monozygotic twins, unrelated adults of various ages, and cord blood. To rule out contamination, the twin experiments were replicated at different times with different library preparation protocols. Broader findings and caveats from the paper: Fewer insertions were carried by abundant cord blood beta clonotypes, a similar but weaker trend appeared in young adult naive repertoires, and no such trend appeared in memory repertoires. In monozygotic twins, recombination models systematically underestimated out-of-frame TCR alpha sharing, but the models matched the sharing seen between unrelated individuals. Compared with coincidental sharing between unrelated individuals, out-of-frame TCR alpha sequences shared between twins showed an excess of sequences with low generation probability. Because the same donors could not be followed over many years, the conclusions relied on cross-sectional statistical analysis. Invariant T cells such as MAIT and iNKT could partly confound zero-insertion analyses, although diverse VJ usage argued against such confounding for most clonotypes. A weaker excess of twin sharing was found in beta out-of-frame sequences because the signal-to-noise ratio was lowered by fewer shared sequences.

CDR1 and CDR2 are read off the germline V gene as MDHEN and SYDVKM. The CDR3 measures 13 amino acids from cysteine to phenylalanine. The retained sequence is limited to the CDR3, 39 bases, with the frame set at the first base. V lost 5 bases and J lost 2 bases; the stretch between them is 10 bases long. Every donor was a healthy Caucasian. The twin cohort comprised three pairs of female monozygotic twins, all aged roughly 18 to 29 years. The RNA used for TCR libraries was isolated from peripheral blood mononuclear cells. This clonotype was counted between two and nine times. The antigen this receptor binds is unknown. No base quality values were provided; no much bigger clone lies one nucleotide off. The library was made by 5' RACE. TCRdb shows the sequencer as Illumina HiSeq 2000. Template switching added a universal primer binding site, and the final cDNA carried a unique molecular identifier that allowed TCR cDNA molecules to be counted accurately. Specific primers in the conserved constant-segment region were used to synthesize first-strand cDNA for TCR alpha and beta chains. To control for contamination, every cDNA library was double barcoded, receiving both a SMART-Mk sample barcode and Illumina barcodes. TruSeq adapter sequences, together with Illumina sample barcodes, were added in two successive PCR steps. TCR alpha and beta cDNA libraries were sequenced on the Illumina HiSeq platform with custom primers. Per the original workflow: MiGEC processed the raw reads to extract unique molecular identifiers, while MiXCR was used to determine the CDR3 positions. For each individual, recombination models were inferred using an EM algorithm with the repgenHMM and IGoR tools. Shared clonotypes were analyzed with the tcR package in R, and sharing was normalized by the product of cloneset sizes. To study raw recombination without the effects of thymic and clonal selection, out-of-frame nonproductive sequences were analyzed. The public reads were quality trimmed at Q25 with fastp and then assembled into clones with MiXCR by TCRdb, keeping productive beta chains. Here each entry gathers all rows of one CDR3 protein and keeps the most common genes and DNA. TCRdb, rather than the study authors, made the V and J calls. Within this sample are some 600,000 distinct CDR3 sequences, with about 7.6% of them counted one time only. The biggest ten clones account for roughly 1.6% of the sample.

These data also featured in a second study, about yellow fever vaccine responses in identical twins. Taken from the second paper: The T cell response to vaccination in identical twins was reported by the authors to appear partly convergent and partly personalized. Focusing on identical twins, the study followed the T cell clones that responded to the vaccine, and did so with precision.

The sample comprised PBMCs. This sequence originates from a woman aged 18-29 years in good health. The V and J segments used are TRBV28 and TRBJ2-7; the D gene identity is not certain. Here is the DNA: TGTGCCAGCAGTCGGACCTTGGCCTACGAGCAGTACTTC. Protein translation: CASSRTLAYEQYF.